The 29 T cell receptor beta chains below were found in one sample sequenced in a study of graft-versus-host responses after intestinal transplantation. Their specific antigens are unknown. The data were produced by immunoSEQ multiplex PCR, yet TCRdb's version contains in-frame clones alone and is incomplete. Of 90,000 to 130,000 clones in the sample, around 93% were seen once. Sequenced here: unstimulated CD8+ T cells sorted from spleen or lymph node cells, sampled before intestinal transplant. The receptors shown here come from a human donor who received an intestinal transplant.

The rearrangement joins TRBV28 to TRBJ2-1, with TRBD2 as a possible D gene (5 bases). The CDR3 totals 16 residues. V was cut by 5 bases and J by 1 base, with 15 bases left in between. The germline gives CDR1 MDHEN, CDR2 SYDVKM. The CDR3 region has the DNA TGTGCCAGCAGTACCTTTAGGGAGACGTCCTACAATGAGCAGTTCTTC. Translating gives CASSTFRETSYNEQFF.

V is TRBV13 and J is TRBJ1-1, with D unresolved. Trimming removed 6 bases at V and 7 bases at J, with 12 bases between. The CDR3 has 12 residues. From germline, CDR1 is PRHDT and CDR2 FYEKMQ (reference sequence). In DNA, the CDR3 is TGTGCCAGCAGTTTAACCAGTGGTGAAGCTTTCTTT. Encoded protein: CASSLTSGEAFF. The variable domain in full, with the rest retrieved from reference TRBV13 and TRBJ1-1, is AAGVIQSPRHLIKEKRETATLKCYPIPRHDTVYWYQQGPGQDPQFLISFYEKMQSDKGSIPDRFSAQQFSDYHSELNMSSLELGDSALYFCASSLTSGEAFFGQGTRLTVV.

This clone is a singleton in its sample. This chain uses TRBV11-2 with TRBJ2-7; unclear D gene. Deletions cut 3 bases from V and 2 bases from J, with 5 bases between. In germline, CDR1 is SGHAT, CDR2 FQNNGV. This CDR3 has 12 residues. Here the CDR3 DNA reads TGTGCCAGCAGCTTCGATACCTACGAGCAGTACTTC. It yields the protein CASSFDTYEQYF.

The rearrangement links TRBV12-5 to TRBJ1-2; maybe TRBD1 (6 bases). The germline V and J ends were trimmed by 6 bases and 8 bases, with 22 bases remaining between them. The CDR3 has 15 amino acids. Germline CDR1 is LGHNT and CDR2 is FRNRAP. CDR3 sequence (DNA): TGTGCTAGTGGAACGCTAGCGGACAGCGGGGGCGGCTACACCTTC. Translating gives CASGTLADSGGGYTF. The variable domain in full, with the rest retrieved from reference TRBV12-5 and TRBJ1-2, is DARVTQTPRHKVTEMGQEVTMRCQPILGHNTVFWYRQTMMQGLELLAYFRNRAPLDDSGMPKDRFSAEMPDATLATLKIQPSEPRDSAVYFCASGTLADSGGGYTFGSGTRLTVV.

The CDR3 DNA sequence: TGTGCCAGCCGTGAGAGTTTAGAGACCCAGTACTTC. Encoded protein: CASRESLETQYF. The V call is TRBV6-6, the J call TRBJ2-5; no clear D. The CDR3 covers 12 residues. Trimming shortened V by 8 bases and J by 4 bases, and 11 bases separated the two germline ends. Per the germline V gene, CDR1 is MNHNY and CDR2 is SVGAGI (reference sequence).

This CDR3 reads CASSLRLGSYEQYF. The CDR3 coding sequence is TGTGCCAGCAGTCTTCGACTAGGCTCCTACGAGCAGTACTTC. This rearrangement joins TRBV27 to TRBJ2-7; maybe TRBD2 (6 bases). Germline CDR1 MNHEY, CDR2 SMNVEV (reference sequence). The length of the CDR3 is 14 residues. The germline V and J ends were trimmed by 5 bases and 0 bases, with 11 bases remaining between them.

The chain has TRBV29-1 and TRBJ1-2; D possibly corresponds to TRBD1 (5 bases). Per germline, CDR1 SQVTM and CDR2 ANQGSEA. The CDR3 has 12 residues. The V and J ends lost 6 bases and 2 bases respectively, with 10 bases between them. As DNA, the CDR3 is TGCAGCGTCCAGGGTACAAACTATGGCTACACCTTC. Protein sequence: CSVQGTNYGYTF.

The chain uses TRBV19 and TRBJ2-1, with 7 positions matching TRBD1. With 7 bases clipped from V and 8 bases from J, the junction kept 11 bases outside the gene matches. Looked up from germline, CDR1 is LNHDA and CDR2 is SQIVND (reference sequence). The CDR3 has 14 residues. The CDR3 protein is CASTDRTRRDEQFF. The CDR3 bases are TGTGCCAGTACGGACAGGACACGGCGCGATGAGCAGTTCTTC.

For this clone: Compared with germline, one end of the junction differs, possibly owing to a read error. The CDR3 loop reads CASSLPPNENLFF. The CDR3 DNA follows: TGTGCCAGCAGCTTACCACCTAATGAAAACCTGTTTTTT. J is TRBJ1-4 and V is TRBV7-9, with D unclear. CDR1 is SEHNR, CDR2 FQNEAQ, per germline (reference sequence). CDR3 length: 13 amino acids.

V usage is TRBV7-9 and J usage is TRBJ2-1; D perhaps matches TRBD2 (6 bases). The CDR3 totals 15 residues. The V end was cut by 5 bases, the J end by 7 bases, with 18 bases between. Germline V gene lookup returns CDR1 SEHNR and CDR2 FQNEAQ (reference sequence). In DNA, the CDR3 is TGTGCCAGCAGCCTCTCCCCGAGCGGAGGGAATGAGCAGTTCTTC. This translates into CASSLSPSGGNEQFF.

The CDR3 bases are TGTGCCAGCAGTCTTACGCAATCCTACGAGCAGTACTTC. It yields the protein CASSLTQSYEQYF. The chain links TRBV27 to TRBJ2-7; D is ambiguous. This CDR3 is 13 amino acids long. Germline CDR1 is MNHEY and CDR2 is SMNVEV (reference sequence). Trimming took off 5 bases at V and 1 base at J, with 9 bases between the two ends.

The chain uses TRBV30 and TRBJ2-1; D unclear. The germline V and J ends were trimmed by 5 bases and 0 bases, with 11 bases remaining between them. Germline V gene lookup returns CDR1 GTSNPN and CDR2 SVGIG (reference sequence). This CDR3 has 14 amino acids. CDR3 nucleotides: TGTGCCTGGTTTAGACCGAGCTCCTACAATGAGCAGTTCTTC. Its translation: CAWFRPSSYNEQFF. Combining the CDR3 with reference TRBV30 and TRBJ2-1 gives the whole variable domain SQTIHQWPATLVQPVGSPLSLECTVEGTSNPNLYWYRQAAGRGLQLLFYSVGIGQISSEVPQNLSASRPQDRQFILSSKKLLLSDSGFYLCAWFRPSSYNEQFFGPGTRLTVL.

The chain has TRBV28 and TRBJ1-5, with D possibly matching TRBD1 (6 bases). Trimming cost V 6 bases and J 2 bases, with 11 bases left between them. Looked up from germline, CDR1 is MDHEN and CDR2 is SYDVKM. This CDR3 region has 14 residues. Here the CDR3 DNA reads TGTGCCAGCAGGTACTGGACAGGCAATCAGCCCCAGCATTTT. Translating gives CASRYWTGNQPQHF.

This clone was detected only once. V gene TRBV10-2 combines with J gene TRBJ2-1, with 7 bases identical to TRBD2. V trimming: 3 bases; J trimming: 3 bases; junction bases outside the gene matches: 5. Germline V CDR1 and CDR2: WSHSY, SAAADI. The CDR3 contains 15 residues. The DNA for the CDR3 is TGCGCCAGCAGTGAAACTAGCGCCCTCTACAATGAGCAGTTCTTC. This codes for CASSETSALYNEQFF.

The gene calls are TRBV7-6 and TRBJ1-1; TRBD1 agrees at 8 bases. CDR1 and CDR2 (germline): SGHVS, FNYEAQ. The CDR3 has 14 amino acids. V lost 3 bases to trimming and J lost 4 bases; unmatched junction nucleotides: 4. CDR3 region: CASSLGQVGTEAFF. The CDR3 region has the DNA TGTGCCAGCAGCTTGGGACAGGTTGGCACTGAAGCTTTCTTT.

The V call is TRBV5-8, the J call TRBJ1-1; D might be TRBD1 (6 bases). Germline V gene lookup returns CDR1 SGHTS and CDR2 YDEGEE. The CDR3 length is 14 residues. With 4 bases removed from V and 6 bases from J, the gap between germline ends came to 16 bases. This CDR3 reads CASSVGRGSPEAFF. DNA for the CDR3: TGTGCCAGCAGCGTTGGCAGGGGAAGCCCTGAAGCTTTCTTT.

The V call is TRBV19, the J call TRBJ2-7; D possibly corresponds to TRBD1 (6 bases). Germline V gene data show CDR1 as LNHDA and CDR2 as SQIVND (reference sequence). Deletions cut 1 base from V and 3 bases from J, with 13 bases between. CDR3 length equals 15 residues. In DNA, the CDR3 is TGTGCCAGTAGTATAGGGGGTACAGGGTACTACGAGCAGTACTTC. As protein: CASSIGGTGYYEQYF.

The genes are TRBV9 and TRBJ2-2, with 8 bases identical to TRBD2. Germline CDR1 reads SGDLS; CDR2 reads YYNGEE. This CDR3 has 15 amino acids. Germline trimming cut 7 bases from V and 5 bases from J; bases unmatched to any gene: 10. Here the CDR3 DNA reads TGTGCCAGCTCCCCGAGCGGGAGCTGGACCGGGGAGCTGTTTTTT. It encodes CASSPSGSWTGELFF.

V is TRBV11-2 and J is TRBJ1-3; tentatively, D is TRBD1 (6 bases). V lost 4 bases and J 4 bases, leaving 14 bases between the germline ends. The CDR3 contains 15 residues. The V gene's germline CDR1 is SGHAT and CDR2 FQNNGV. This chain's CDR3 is CASSYPGGFGNTIYF. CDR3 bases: TGTGCCAGCAGCTACCCTGGGGGCTTCGGAAACACCATATATTTT. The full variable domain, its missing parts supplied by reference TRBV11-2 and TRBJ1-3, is EAGVAQSPRYKIIEKRQSVAFWCNPISGHATLYWYQQILGQGPKLLIQFQNNGVVDDSQLPKDRFSAERLKGVDSTLKIQPAKLEDSAVYLCASSYPGGFGNTIYFGEGSWLTVV.

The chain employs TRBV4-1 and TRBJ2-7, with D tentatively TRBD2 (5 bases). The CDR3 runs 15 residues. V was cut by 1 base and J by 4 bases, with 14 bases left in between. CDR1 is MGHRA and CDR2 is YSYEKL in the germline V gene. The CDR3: CASSQGPGGRYEQYF. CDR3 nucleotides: TGCGCCAGCAGCCAAGGACCAGGAGGAAGGTACGAGCAGTACTTC.

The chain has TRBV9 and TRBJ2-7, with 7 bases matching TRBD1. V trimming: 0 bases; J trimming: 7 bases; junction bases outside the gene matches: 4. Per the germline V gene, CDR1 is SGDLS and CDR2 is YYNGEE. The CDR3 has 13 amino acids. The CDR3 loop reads CASSVVAGGEQYF. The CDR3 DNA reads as TGTGCCAGCAGCGTAGTGGCAGGGGGTGAGCAGTACTTC. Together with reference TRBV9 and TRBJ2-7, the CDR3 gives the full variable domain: DSGVTQTPKHLITATGQRVTLRCSPRSGDLSVYWYQQSLDQGLQFLIQYYNGEERAKGNILERFSAQQFPDLHSELNLSSLELGDSALYFCASSVVAGGEQYFGPGTRLTVT.

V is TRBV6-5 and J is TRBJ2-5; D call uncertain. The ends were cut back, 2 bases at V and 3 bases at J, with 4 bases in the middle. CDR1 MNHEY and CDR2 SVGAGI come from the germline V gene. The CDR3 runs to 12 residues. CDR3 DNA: TGTGCCAGCAGTTACGGGGAAGAGACCCAGTACTTC. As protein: CASSYGEETQYF.

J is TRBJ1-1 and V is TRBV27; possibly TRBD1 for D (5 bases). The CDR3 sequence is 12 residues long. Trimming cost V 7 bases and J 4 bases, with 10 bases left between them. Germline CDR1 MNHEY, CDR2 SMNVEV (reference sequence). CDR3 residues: CASIKGRTEAFF. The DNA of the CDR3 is TGTGCCAGCATCAAGGGGCGCACTGAAGCTTTCTTT.

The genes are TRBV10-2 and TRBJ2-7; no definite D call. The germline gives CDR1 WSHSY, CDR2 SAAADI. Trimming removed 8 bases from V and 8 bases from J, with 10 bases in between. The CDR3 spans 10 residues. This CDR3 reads CASGLEQQYF. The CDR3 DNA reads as TGCGCCAGCGGCCTTGAACAGCAGTACTTC.

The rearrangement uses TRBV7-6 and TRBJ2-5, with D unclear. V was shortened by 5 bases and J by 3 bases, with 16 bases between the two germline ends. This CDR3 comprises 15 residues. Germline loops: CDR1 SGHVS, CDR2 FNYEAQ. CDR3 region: CASSLWTSPEETQYF. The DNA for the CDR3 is TGTGCCAGCAGCCTATGGACCAGCCCAGAAGAGACCCAGTACTTC.

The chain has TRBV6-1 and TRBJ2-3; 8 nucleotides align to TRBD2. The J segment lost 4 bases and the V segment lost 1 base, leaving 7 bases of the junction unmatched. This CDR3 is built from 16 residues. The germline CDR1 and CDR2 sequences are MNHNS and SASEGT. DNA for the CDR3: TGTGCCAGCAGTGAAGTTGGCGGGAGGCTCGCAGATACGCAGTATTTT. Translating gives CASSEVGGRLADTQYF.

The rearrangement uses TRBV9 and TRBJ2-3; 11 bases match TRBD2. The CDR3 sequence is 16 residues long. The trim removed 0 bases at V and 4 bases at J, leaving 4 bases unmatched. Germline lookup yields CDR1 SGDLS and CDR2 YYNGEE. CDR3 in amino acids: CASSVGLAGGPDTQYF. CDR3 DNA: TGTGCCAGCAGCGTAGGTCTAGCGGGAGGACCAGATACGCAGTATTTT.

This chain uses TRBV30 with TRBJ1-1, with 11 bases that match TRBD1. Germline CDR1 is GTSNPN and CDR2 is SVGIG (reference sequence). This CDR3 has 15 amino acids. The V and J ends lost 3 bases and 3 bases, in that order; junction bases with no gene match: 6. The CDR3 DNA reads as TGTGCCTGGAGCGGACAGGGGGCACGGTACACTGAAGCTTTCTTT. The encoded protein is CAWSGQGARYTEAFF.

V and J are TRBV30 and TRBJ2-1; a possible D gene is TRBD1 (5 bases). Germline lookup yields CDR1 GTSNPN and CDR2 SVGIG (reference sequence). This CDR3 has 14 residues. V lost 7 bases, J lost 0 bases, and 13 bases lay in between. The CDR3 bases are TGTGCCTTAGAGGACACGAGCTCCTACAATGAGCAGTTCTTC. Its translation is CALEDTSSYNEQFF.